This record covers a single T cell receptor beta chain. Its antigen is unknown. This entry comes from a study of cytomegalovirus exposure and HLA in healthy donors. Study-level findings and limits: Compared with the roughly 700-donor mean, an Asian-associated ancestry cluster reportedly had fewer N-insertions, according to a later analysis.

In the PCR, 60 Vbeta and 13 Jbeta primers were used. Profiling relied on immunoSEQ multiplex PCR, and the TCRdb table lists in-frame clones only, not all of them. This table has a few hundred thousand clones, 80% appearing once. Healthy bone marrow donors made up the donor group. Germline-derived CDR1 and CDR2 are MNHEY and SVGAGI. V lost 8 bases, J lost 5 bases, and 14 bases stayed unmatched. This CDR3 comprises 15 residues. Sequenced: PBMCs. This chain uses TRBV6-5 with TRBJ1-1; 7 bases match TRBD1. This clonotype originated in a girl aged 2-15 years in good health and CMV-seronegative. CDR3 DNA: TGTGCCAGCCACCAGCTTCGACAGGGTGGTACTGAAGCTTTCTTT. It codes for CASHQLRQGGTEAFF.